This T cell receptor (beta chain) was found in a study of human T cells and chemical hapten exposure (TCRdb year 2021). For context, the study as a whole: For sensitization, 2% DPC in acetone was applied to a roughly 2 cm by roughly 2 cm area of upper inner arm skin. Patch testing was performed on the upper back with Finn chambers containing 0.01% DPC, and the patch tests were scored after 6 days according to International Contact Dermatitis Research Group standards. Libraries were pooled for sequencing, and variation in per-sample TCR yields was attributed mainly to small differences in library volumes within the pool. Blood for TCR sequencing was provided by twenty-nine alopecia patients at one to four time points (pre-sensitization, 2, 6 and 24 weeks). The study tracked peripheral blood TCR repertoire changes in vivo during primary and secondary sensitization to the hapten diphenylcyclopropenone (DPC) in alopecia patients. Most of the patients in the cohort were female, and the cohort covered alopecia areata with under or over 50% scalp involvement, alopecia totalis and alopecia universalis. Blood samples were taken from patients before sensitization (week 0) and at 2, 6 and about 24 weeks after DPC sensitization. Throughout the study period of around 24 weeks, patients also received therapeutic DPC doses to the scalp every week.

The CDR1 and CDR2 encoded by the germline V gene are SQVTM and ANQGSEA. Germline trimming amounts to 4 bases on V and 6 bases on J, with 5 as the count of junction bases outside the gene matches. The CDR3 contains 15 residues, cysteine and phenylalanine counted. Here the CDR3 DNA is all that survives: 45 bases in frame from base 1. Note on this clonotype: Its antigen remains undetermined. Nothing much larger sits one base from this clone, and base qualities are not available.

The paper as a whole reports these results and caveats: The number of PT1 expanded TCRs positively correlated with patch test score, significant at thresholds 8, 16 and 32 but not 4. Repeated subsampling changed both the strength of the expansion versus patch-test correlation and the threshold at which that correlation became significant. Because every patient had alopecia, a presumed autoimmune disease, the patients' immune response might differ from that of healthy individuals. DPC sensitization did not change how many TCRs were above 1 in 1000 frequency, and no evidence was found of alterations in global repertoire structure. Compared with pre-sensitization or healthy control sets, expanded TCRs formed significantly more large CDR3 similarity clusters, which is consistent with antigen-driven responses.

The time point label corresponds to: patch test 3, about 24 weeks after DPC sensitization. The sample's treatment or condition label is to be understood as: therapeutic diphenylcyclopropenone sensitization with weekly scalp DPC. At each patch-test visit, blood was drawn before the patch test was applied. Patients were considered eligible if aged 18 to 70, diagnosed with alopecia and deemed suitable for DPC therapy, and patients were excluded if pregnant. Total RNA was extracted from unfractionated whole blood that had been collected in Tempus Blood RNA tubes. The method behind the library was RACE. The data were produced on a NextSeq 500. Library preparation attached unique molecular identifiers to individual cDNA molecules for quantitative, reproducible TCR counting. Each blood RNA sample was used to sequence both TCR alpha and TCR beta chains. Per the original workflow: Samples had a median of around 92,000 TCRs, with a range from roughly 23,224 to 700,000. The Decombinator software suite was used to annotate the V, J and CDR3 of the TCR reads. To make PS versus PT1 abundance plots, every sample was subsampled to the same number of TCRs (28,000). TCRs were defined as expanded if absent before sensitization and observed at least eight times at the 2-week time point. TCRdb ran its own pipeline on the public reads, namely fastp trimming at Q25 and MiXCR clone calling, and kept in-frame beta chains. Here each entry gathers all rows of one CDR3 protein and keeps the most common genes and DNA. These V and J calls derive from TCRdb rather than the authors' analysis. Here the sample has 150,000 to 200,000 distinct CDR3 sequences; roughly a quarter occur a single time. The ten largest clones capture 2.1% of the sample.

The TCR was taken from a woman aged 18 to 35 with alopecia areata. Some clones in this sample may be carry-over from other donors' samples. The chain couples TRBV29-1 to TRBJ2-5; 16 junctional bases match TRBD2. The specimen comprised whole blood, sampled in connection with sensitization to the hapten diphenylcyclopropenone (DPC). The CDR3 region reads CSVVGLAGGPQTQYF. The sequenced DNA is TGCAGCGTTGTGGGACTAGCGGGAGGGCCCCAGACCCAGTACTTC.